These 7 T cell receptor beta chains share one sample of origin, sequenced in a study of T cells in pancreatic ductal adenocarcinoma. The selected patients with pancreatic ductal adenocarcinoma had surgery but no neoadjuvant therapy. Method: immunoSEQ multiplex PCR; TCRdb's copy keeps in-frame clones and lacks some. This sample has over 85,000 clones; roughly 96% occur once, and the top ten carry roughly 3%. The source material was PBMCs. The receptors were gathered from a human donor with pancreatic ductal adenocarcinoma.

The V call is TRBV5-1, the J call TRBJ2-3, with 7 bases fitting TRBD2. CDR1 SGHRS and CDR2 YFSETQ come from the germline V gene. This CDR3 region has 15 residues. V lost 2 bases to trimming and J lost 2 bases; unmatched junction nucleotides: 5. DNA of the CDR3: TGCGCCAGCAGCTTCGACGGGAGGAACACAGATACGCAGTATTTT. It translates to CASSFDGRNTDTQYF.

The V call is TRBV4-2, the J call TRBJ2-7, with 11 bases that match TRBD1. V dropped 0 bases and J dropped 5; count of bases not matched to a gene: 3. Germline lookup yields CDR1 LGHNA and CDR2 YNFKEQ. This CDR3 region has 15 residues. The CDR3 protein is CASSQDGGQGDEQYF. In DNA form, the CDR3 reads TGTGCCAGCAGCCAAGATGGGGGACAGGGGGACGAGCAGTACTTC.

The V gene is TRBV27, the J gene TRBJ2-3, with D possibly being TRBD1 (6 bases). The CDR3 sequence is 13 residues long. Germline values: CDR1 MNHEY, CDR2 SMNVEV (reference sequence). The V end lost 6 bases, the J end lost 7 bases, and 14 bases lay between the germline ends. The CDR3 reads CASRTQQGYTQYF. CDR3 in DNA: TGTGCCAGCAGGACGCAACAGGGTTATACGCAGTATTTT.

The CDR3 sequence: CASSRLGGAPGELFF. The CDR3 DNA follows: TGCGCCAGCAGCCGCCTTGGAGGAGCTCCCGGGGAGCTGTTTTTT. The V and J genes are TRBV4-3 and TRBJ2-2; D might be TRBD2 (5 bases). Germline V gives CDR1 LGHNA, CDR2 YSLEER. The CDR3 is 15 amino acids. V was clipped by 4 bases and J by 6 bases, with 15 bases between them.

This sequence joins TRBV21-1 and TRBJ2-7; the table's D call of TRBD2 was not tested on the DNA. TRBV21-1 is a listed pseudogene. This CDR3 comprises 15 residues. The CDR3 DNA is TGTGCCAGCAGCAAAGGGCTAGCGGGAGAGAGACCTAAGTACTTC. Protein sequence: CASSKGLAGERPKYF.

Here the CDR3 reads CASSLMWTNSNQPQHF. The CDR3 DNA sequence: TGTGCCAGCTCATTAATGTGGACAAATAGCAATCAGCCCCAGCATTTT. The chain employs TRBV18 and TRBJ1-5, with a weak D call TRBD1 (5 bases). The CDR3 sequence is 16 residues long. V lost 5 bases and J lost 0, with 14 bases in between. CDR1 is KGHSH, CDR2 LQKENI, per germline.

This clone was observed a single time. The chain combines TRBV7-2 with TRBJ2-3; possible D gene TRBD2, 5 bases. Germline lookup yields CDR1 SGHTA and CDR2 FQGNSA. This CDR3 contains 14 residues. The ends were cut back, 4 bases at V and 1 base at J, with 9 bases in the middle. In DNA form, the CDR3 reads TGTGCCAGCAGCTGGTACGGGGGCACAGATACGCAGTATTTT. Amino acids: CASSWYGGTDTQYF.